These T cell receptor beta chains were read from a single sample in a study of regulatory T cells in long-lasting Graves disease. In TCRdb, the multiplex PCR reads were re-called with MiXCR into one record per CDR3 protein. Counted here are roughly 610,000 distinct CDR3 sequences, less than 20% occurring once; the ten biggest clones make up 18%. These data also featured in a second study, about T cells in Graves' hyperthyroidism and ophthalmopathy.

The sequencing used peripheral blood mononuclear cells (PBMCs), collected at new diagnosis, from a patient treated with antithyroid drugs. These TCRs come from a woman aged 25 to 39 with Graves disease. Each CDR3 is given with its conserved first and last residue. Each record gives: V gene, J gene, D gene, clone size, CDR3 protein, CDR3 DNA. A D gene is named only where the DNA matches it firmly. Size is omitted from some rows. Given values are once, few, many or a class for expanded clones.

>TRBV15|TRBJ2-1|.|few
CATSRGSMSRESEQFF
TGTGCCACCAGCAGAGGGTCAATGAGTAGAGAAAGTGAGCAGTTCTTC
>TRBV29-1|TRBJ1-2|.|.
CSVEFRDGYTF
TGCAGCGTTGAGTTTAGGGATGGCTACACCTTC
>TRBV10-3|TRBJ2-5|.|.
CAISESSRELYF
TGTGCCATCAGTGAGTCGAGCCGTGAGCTGTACTTC
>TRBV3-1|TRBJ2-1|TRBD1|many
CASSPGGEEQFF
TGTGCCAGCAGCCCAGGGGGCGAAGAGCAGTTCTTC
>TRBV28|TRBJ2-1|TRBD2|.
CASSLASGSESSYNEQFF
TGTGCCAGCAGTTTGGCTAGCGGGAGCGAGAGCTCCTACAATGAGCAGTTCTTC
>TRBV30|TRBJ2-7|.|few
CAWSAVKTRRYF
TGTGCCTGGAGTGCTGTAAAGACTCGGAGGTACTTC
>TRBV7-6|TRBJ2-1|.|.
CASSLGGAGEQFF
TGTGCCAGCAGCTTAGGGGGGGCGGGTGAGCAGTTCTTC
>TRBV7-9|TRBJ1-6|.|.
CASSLAVGSPRSSYNSPLHF
TGTGCCAGCAGCTTAGCGGTAGGCTCACCCAGGAGCTCCTATAATTCACCCCTCCACTTT
>TRBV6-2/TRBV6-3|TRBJ2-5|.|few
CASSYGDTPRETQYF
TGTGCCAGCAGTTACGGGGACACCCCTCGAGAGACCCAGTACTTC
>TRBV18|TRBJ2-7|.|few
CASSSARYEQYF
TGTGCCAGCTCATCAGCCAGGTACGAGCAGTACTTC
>TRBV2|TRBJ2-1|TRBD1|many
CASAGQDRYNEQFF
TGTGCCAGCGCAGGACAGGATAGATACAATGAGCAGTTCTTC
>TRBV3-1|TRBJ1-1|.|many
CASSTRSGEAFF
TGTGCCAGCAGCACCCGCTCGGGTGAAGCTTTCTTT
>TRBV2|TRBJ1-6|.|.
CASSEILTKRSPLHF
TGTGCCAGCAGTGAAATCCTCACCAAGCGGTCACCCCTCCACTTT
>TRBV6-1|TRBJ2-2|TRBD2|few
CASSEPSGSKAGELFF
TGTGCCAGCAGTGAACCTAGCGGGAGTAAGGCCGGGGAGCTGTTTTTT
>TRBV2|TRBJ2-1|TRBD1|.
CASTTGAGSYNEQFF
TGTGCCAGCACCACAGGGGCGGGCTCCTACAATGAGCAGTTCTTC
>TRBV11-2|TRBJ2-1|.|many
CASSFGTNNEQFF
TGTGCCAGCAGCTTCGGGACAAACAATGAGCAGTTCTTC
>TRBV28|TRBJ2-7|TRBD1|many
CASRIRQGLIYEQYF
TGTGCCAGCAGGATTAGACAGGGCCTCATCTACGAGCAGTACTTC